Described below is a single TCR beta chain sequence and its context. The ends were cut back, 5 bases at V and 5 bases at J, with 19 bases in the middle. Germline V gene sequence: CDR1 SEHNR, CDR2 FQNEAQ (reference sequence). This CDR3 has 15 amino acids. The record originates from a study of blood T cell repertoires in COVID-19. Original analysis: How many nucleated cells were present was estimated from reference gene primer amplification. Assay used: immunoSEQ multiplex PCR; TCRdb lists only in-frame clones, some missing. V and J calls and clone size come straight from that table; D and trimming were deduced from the DNA. The sample comprises fewer than 150,000 clones, around 83% of which are singletons, and about 20% rests with the top ten.

The origin of this receptor is a man between 25 and 39 years old who had recovered from COVID-19. The chain couples TRBV7-9 to TRBJ2-7; a weak D match, TRBD2 (7 bases). Source material: PBMCs or T cells enriched from blood (not recorded which). CDR3 sequence (DNA): TGTGCCAGCAGCGCCACCGAAGGGGGGGCCCACGAGCAGTACTTC. Its translation is CASSATEGGAHEQYF.